Below are 29 T cell receptor beta chains sequenced from a single sample in a study of blood T cells in healthy people across ages. A second PCR of 7 to 11 cycles used a sample-barcoded 5' primer and a J-beta primer mix. Via MiXCR, TCRdb re-called the 5' RACE reads, giving one row per CDR3 protein. The sample yields over 950,000 distinct CDR3 sequences, 45% to 60% seen once. Sequencing was carried out using blood. The receptors stem from a woman aged 55-70 years in good health.

The genes are TRBV6-5 and TRBJ1-3, with TRBD1 matching 8 bases. The CDR3 has 17 residues. With V trimmed by 2 bases and J by 1 base, 7 bases remained unmatched. Germline assignment: CDR1 MNHEY and CDR2 SVGAGI. The DNA for the CDR3 is TGTGCCAGCAGTTACAGCCGACAGGGGCATTCTGGAAACACCATATATTTT. It codes for CASSYSRQGHSGNTIYF.

The chain links TRBV20-1 to TRBJ1-1; D gene ambiguous. This CDR3 is built from 13 residues. Looked up from germline, CDR1 is DFQATT and CDR2 is SNEGSKA (reference sequence). The V gene lost 4 bases and the J gene lost 2 bases, with 11 bases spanning the gap. Written as DNA, the CDR3 is TGCAGTGCTAAAATGAACCTTAACACTGAAGCTTTCTTT. Translation gives CSAKMNLNTEAFF.

The V and J genes are TRBV27 and TRBJ2-1, with 7 bases aligning to TRBD1. Trimming at V came to 0 bases and at J to 6 bases, leaving 5 bases not matched to a gene. Germline V gives CDR1 MNHEY, CDR2 SMNVEV (reference sequence). The CDR3 contains 15 residues. The CDR3 bases are TGTGCCAGCAGTTTATCTAGGACAGGTTTCAATGAGCAGTTCTTC. Its protein product is CASSLSRTGFNEQFF.

This clonotype occurred many times. This sequence joins TRBV6-6 and TRBJ2-4; 8 bases are shared with TRBD1. Germline CDR1 is MNHNY and CDR2 is SVGAGI (reference sequence). The CDR3 length is 16 residues. Trimming at V came to 5 bases and at J to 0 bases, leaving 6 bases not matched to a gene. The CDR3 is CASSIGQGIAKNIQYF. In DNA form, the CDR3 reads TGTGCCAGCAGTATTGGACAGGGCATAGCCAAAAACATTCAGTACTTC.

This clonotype was detected once. The chain employs TRBV20-1 and TRBJ2-7; D is unresolved. Between the trimmed V and J ends, which lost 1 base and 2 bases, there was a span of 6 bases. The CDR3 is 12 residues long. Germline lookup yields CDR1 DFQATT and CDR2 SNEGSKA (reference sequence). CDR3 DNA: TGCAGTGCTAGAGTGGGCGCCTACGAGCAGTACTTC. Its protein is CSARVGAYEQYF.

This clonotype was counted between two and nine times. CDR3 sequence reads: CASSQEGHRGLDEQYF. CDR3 sequence (DNA): TGTGCCAGCAGCCAAGAGGGACACAGGGGGCTCGACGAGCAGTACTTC. This sequence joins TRBV14 and TRBJ2-7; 9 positions agree with TRBD1. Per germline, CDR1 SGHDN and CDR2 FVKESK. The CDR3 sequence is 16 residues long. V shed 0 bases, J shed 5 bases, and the junction held 8 bases outside the gene matches.

This clonotype was counted a few times. The CDR3 loop is CSARRGLAQETQYF. CDR3 in DNA: TGCAGTGCTAGAAGAGGACTAGCGCAAGAGACCCAGTACTTC. The chain employs TRBV20-1 and TRBJ2-5; 9 positions agree with TRBD2. With 2 bases clipped from V and 2 bases from J, the junction kept 3 bases outside the gene matches. The CDR3 covers 14 residues. Germline CDR1 DFQATT, CDR2 SNEGSKA (reference sequence).

This clonotype was detected only a few times. This chain links TRBV9 with TRBJ2-7, with D uncertain. Between the trimmed V and J ends, which lost 0 bases and 4 bases, there was a span of 11 bases. The CDR3 length is 14 residues. Per germline, CDR1 SGDLS and CDR2 YYNGEE. The CDR3 reads CASSVGPQSYEQYF. CDR3 DNA: TGTGCCAGCAGCGTAGGTCCCCAGTCTTACGAGCAGTACTTC.

The rearrangement joins TRBV4-3 to TRBJ1-2; D not resolved. From germline, CDR1 is LGHNA and CDR2 YSLEER. Trimming removed 1 base from V and 4 bases from J, with 13 bases in between. The CDR3 runs to 15 residues. The CDR3 sequence is CASSQVAGSVYGYTF. In DNA, the CDR3 is TGCGCCAGCAGCCAAGTTGCGGGCTCTGTCTATGGCTACACCTTC.

This clonotype was recorded many times. The V and J genes are TRBV12-3 or TRBV12-4 and TRBJ2-3, with D unclear. This CDR3 region has 15 residues. V gave up 8 bases and J gave up 6 bases, with 21 bases separating them. The CDR3 DNA sequence: TGTGCCAGCCTTCCGGGCGGCAAACAATTGGATACGCAGTATTTT. Translating it yields CASLPGGKQLDTQYF.

The gene calls are TRBV27 and TRBJ2-4; possible D gene TRBD1, 5 bases. The J call is in doubt because the DNA end fits TRBJ2-7 better. Germline V gene sequence: CDR1 MNHEY, CDR2 SMNVEV (reference sequence). The CDR3 totals 13 residues. CDR3 in DNA: TGTGCCAGCCTTGATGGACATTTCTACGAGCAGTACTTC. It translates to CASLDGHFYEQYF.

This clonotype was detected only a few times. The CDR3 coding sequence is TGTGCCAGCAGAGTGACTGGATCACCGATCAATGAGCAGTTCTTC. Translating it yields CASRVTGSPINEQFF. This chain joins TRBV12-3 or TRBV12-4 and TRBJ2-1, with D hard to call. The CDR3 length is 15 residues. The V end lost 6 bases, the J end lost 6 bases, and 18 bases lay between the germline ends.

This clonotype was seen only a few times. J is TRBJ2-5 and V is TRBV12-3 or TRBV12-4; possibly TRBD1 or TRBD2 for D (5 bases each). The DNA end favors TRBJ2-7, so the J call may be wrong. There are 14 residues in the CDR3. The CDR3 coding sequence is TGTGCCAGCAGTTTAGGGGGGTCCCTAGGCGAGCAGTACTTC. It translates to CASSLGGSLGEQYF.

The chain uses TRBV5-6 and TRBJ2-7; TRBD1 aligns across 12 bases. The CDR3 has 15 amino acids. With 5 bases clipped from V and 3 bases from J, the junction kept 6 bases outside the gene matches. In germline, CDR1 is SGHDT, CDR2 YYEEEE. The CDR3 loop is CASRGQGAASYEQYF. The CDR3, as DNA: TGTGCCAGCAGGGGACAGGGGGCGGCGAGCTACGAGCAGTACTTC.

The rearrangement uses TRBV12-3 or TRBV12-4 and TRBJ2-1; TRBD2 matches at 9 bases. Unmatched junction bases numbered 6, after V lost 5 bases and J lost 7 bases. The CDR3 consists of 14 residues. CDR3 sequence (DNA): TGTGCCAGCAGTCCCATTAGCGGGAGAAATGAGCAGTTCTTC. Amino acids: CASSPISGRNEQFF.

This rearrangement joins TRBV9 to TRBJ2-1; 11 bases align to TRBD2. CDR1 SGDLS and CDR2 YYNGEE come from the germline V gene. V shed 2 bases, J shed 4 bases, and the junction held 2 bases outside the gene matches. CDR3 length: 15 residues. CDR3 DNA: TGTGCCAGCAGCGTTGGACTAGCGGGTTACAATGAGCAGTTCTTC. This sequence encodes CASSVGLAGYNEQFF.

The count of this clonotype is one. The chain combines TRBV9 with TRBJ1-2; D remains ambiguous. V lost 0 bases and J 5 bases, leaving 14 bases between the germline ends. The CDR3 covers 15 residues. Germline-derived CDR1 and CDR2 are SGDLS and YYNGEE. Here the CDR3 DNA reads TGTGCCAGCAGCGTAGTGGGCGGACCCGGGTATGGCTACACCTTC. This encodes CASSVVGGPGYGYTF. The variable domain in full, with the rest retrieved from reference TRBV9 and TRBJ1-2, is DSGVTQTPKHLITATGQRVTLRCSPRSGDLSVYWYQQSLDQGLQFLIQYYNGEERAKGNILERFSAQQFPDLHSELNLSSLELGDSALYFCASSVVGGPGYGYTFGSGTRLTVV.

The V and J genes are TRBV20-1 and TRBJ2-7, with D perhaps matching TRBD2 (6 bases). CDR3 length equals 15 residues. Trimming removed 5 bases from V and 1 base from J, with 18 bases in between. Germline V gene lookup returns CDR1 DFQATT and CDR2 SNEGSKA (reference sequence). CDR3 region: CSAADSGTLSYEQYF. CDR3 bases: TGCAGTGCTGCTGACTCCGGGACTCTTTCCTACGAGCAGTACTTC.

The rearrangement links TRBV12-3 or TRBV12-4 to TRBJ2-1; TRBD2 matches at 9 bases. The CDR3 is made up of 18 amino acids. The V gene end was trimmed by 5 bases and the J gene end by 4 bases; junction bases not matched to a gene: 15. CDR3 DNA: TGTGCCAGCAGTACACTAGGTCGGGCTAGCGGGACTTACAATGAGCAGTTCTTC. It is translated as CASSTLGRASGTYNEQFF.

The V and J genes are TRBV5-1 and TRBJ2-7, with 12 bases identical to TRBD2. CDR1 and CDR2 (germline): SGHRS, YFSETQ. With V trimmed by 5 bases and J by 4 bases, 10 bases remained unmatched. This CDR3 spans 16 amino acids. As DNA, the CDR3 is TGCGCCAGCAGTCAGGCACCGGGACTAGCGGGTTACGAGCAGTACTTC. This gives the protein CASSQAPGLAGYEQYF.

This clonotype was seen only a few times. The chain employs TRBV4-2 and TRBJ2-7; 14 nucleotides line up with TRBD2. Germline CDR1 LGHNA, CDR2 YNFKEQ. Unmatched junction bases numbered 8, after V lost 4 bases and J lost 0 bases. The CDR3 is 18 amino acids. The CDR3 loop is CASSPGGLAGVSSYEQYF. Written as DNA, the CDR3 is TGTGCCAGCAGCCCGGGGGGACTAGCGGGAGTTAGCTCCTACGAGCAGTACTTC.

The gene calls are TRBV12-3 or TRBV12-4 and TRBJ2-3, with 8 bases identical to TRBD2. V lost 7 bases, J lost 3 bases, and 9 bases stayed unmatched. The CDR3 totals 15 residues. This CDR3 is CASKRRTSITDTQYF. The CDR3 region has the DNA TGTGCCAGCAAACGTCGGACTAGCATAACAGATACGCAGTATTTT.

Here the CDR3 DNA reads TGTGCCAGCAGTCAGAGCGGGAGATCATCCTACGAGCAGTACTTC. Amino acid sequence: CASSQSGRSSYEQYF. The chain joins TRBV2 to TRBJ2-7; 8 bases match TRBD2. V was clipped by 5 bases and J by 1 base; unmatched bases: 7. The CDR3 spans 15 residues. Per germline, CDR1 SNHLY and CDR2 FYNNEI.

This rearrangement joins TRBV7-2 to TRBJ2-2; 9 positions agree with TRBD2. J gave up 4 bases and V 5 bases, and 17 bases lay outside the gene matches. Germline V lookup: CDR1 SGHTA, CDR2 FQGNSA. The CDR3 contains 19 residues. The CDR3 loop reads CASSSDGVAGVGATGELFF. The CDR3 DNA reads as TGTGCCAGCAGCAGCGACGGAGTAGCGGGAGTAGGGGCCACCGGGGAGCTGTTTTTT.

This chain uses TRBV21-1 with TRBJ1-5; no DNA check was done on the table's D call, TRBD1. TRBV21-1 is annotated as a pseudogene. This CDR3 is built from 16 residues. CDR3 coding DNA: TGTGCCAGCAGCATCCGTCGACAGGGATCAGCACAGCCCCAGCATTTT. Its protein is CASSIRRQGSAQPQHF.

This chain uses TRBV27 with TRBJ2-3; D is perhaps TRBD1 (6 bases). Germline CDR1 reads MNHEY; CDR2 reads SMNVEV (reference sequence). The V gene lost 5 bases and the J gene lost 5 bases, with 17 bases spanning the gap. The CDR3 has 15 residues. The CDR3 nucleotides are TGTGCCAGCAGTATGGGACATCGGGTCGGAGATACGCAGTATTTT. As protein: CASSMGHRVGDTQYF.

The rearrangement links TRBV12-3 or TRBV12-4 to TRBJ2-4, with no clear D. With 7 bases removed from V and 8 bases from J, the gap between germline ends came to 18 bases. The CDR3 is 14 residues long. In DNA form, the CDR3 reads TGTGCCAGCACTACCCCCGAGACTTTGGACATTCAGTACTTC. Its protein is CASTTPETLDIQYF.

The chain joins TRBV10-2 to TRBJ2-7, with D maybe TRBD2 (6 bases). Germline lookup yields CDR1 WSHSY and CDR2 SAAADI. With 7 bases removed from V and 3 bases from J, the gap between germline ends came to 13 bases. The CDR3 length is 13 residues. CDR3 bases: TGCGCCAGCATGGGGGGAGAGGGCTACGAGCAGTACTTC. It specifies CASMGGEGYEQYF.

V gene TRBV2 combines with J gene TRBJ2-5, with unresolved D. The CDR3 covers 15 residues. Germline V lookup: CDR1 SNHLY, CDR2 FYNNEI. V lost 9 bases to trimming and J lost 4 bases, with 21 bases between them. The CDR3 sequence is CASTLTILGPETQYF. The CDR3 DNA reads as TGTGCCAGTACCCTGACCATTCTCGGCCCAGAGACCCAGTACTTC.